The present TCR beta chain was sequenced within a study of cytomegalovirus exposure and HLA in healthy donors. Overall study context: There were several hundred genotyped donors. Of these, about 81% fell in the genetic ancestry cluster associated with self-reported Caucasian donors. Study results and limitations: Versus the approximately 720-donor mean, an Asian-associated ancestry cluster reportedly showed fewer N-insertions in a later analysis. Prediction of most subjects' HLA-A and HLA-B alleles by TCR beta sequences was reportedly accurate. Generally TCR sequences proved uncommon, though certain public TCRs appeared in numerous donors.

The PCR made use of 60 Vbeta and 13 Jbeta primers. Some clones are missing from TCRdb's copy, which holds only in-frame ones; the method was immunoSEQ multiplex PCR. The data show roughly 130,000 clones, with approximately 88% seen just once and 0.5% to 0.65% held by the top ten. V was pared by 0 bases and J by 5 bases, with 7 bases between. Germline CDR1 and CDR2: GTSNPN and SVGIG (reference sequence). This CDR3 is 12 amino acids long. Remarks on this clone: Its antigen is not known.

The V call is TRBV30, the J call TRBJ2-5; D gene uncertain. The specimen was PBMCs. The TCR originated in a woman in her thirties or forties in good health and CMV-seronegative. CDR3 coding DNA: TGTGCCTGGAGTGTACTTTGGGAGACCCAGTACTTC. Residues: CAWSVLWETQYF.